Below are 5 T cell receptor beta chains sequenced from a single sample in a study of tumor-infiltrating lymphocytes in primary liver carcinoma (dated by TCRdb to about 2017). Total RNA and DNA were co-extracted from roughly 18-30 mg of bulk tissue with the AllPrep DNA/RNA mini kit, without cell sorting. Instrument used: Illumina HiSeq 2500. A constant-region primer and ProtoScript II reverse transcriptase were used to reverse-transcribe TCRbeta-specific cDNA from about 500 ng total RNA. Three nested multiplex PCR rounds, following a slightly modified ARM-PCR procedure, were used to build the TCRbeta libraries. The first two PCR rounds used multiplex TRBV1-TRBV30 forward primers with a Cbeta reverse primer, each for approximately 11 cycles. The public reads were reanalyzed by TCRdb: fastp trimming at Q25, MiXCR alignment, in-frame beta chains only. Rows with one shared CDR3 protein collapse into an entry with the most common genes and DNA. Counted in this sample were around 120,000 distinct CDR3 sequences; around 70% of them appeared once. The ten top clones hold 8% to 9% of the sample.

Sample: tumor-adjacent normal liver tissue. Receptors were obtained from a woman aged 60 to 75 with primary liver carcinoma and hepatitis B virus infection.

This clonotype has a count of ten or more. This sequence joins TRBV6-5 and TRBJ2-2, with D perhaps TRBD1 or TRBD2 (5 bases each). Germline values: CDR1 MNHEY, CDR2 SVGAGI. Trimming removed 5 bases from V and 2 bases from J, with 12 bases in between. This CDR3 is built from 15 residues. The CDR3 sequence: CASSPPGANTGELFF. For the CDR3, the DNA is TGTGCCAGCAGTCCACCCGGGGCTAACACCGGGGAGCTGTTTTTT.

On this clonotype: Because it lacks the conserved phenylalanine or tryptophan at the end, this CDR3 is likely a read error. The chain has TRBV28 and TRBJ2-3; D remains unclear. This CDR3 region has 14 residues. From germline, CDR1 is MDHEN and CDR2 SYDVKM. The DNA of the CDR3 is TGTGCCAACAGTTTTGTGGATTACGCAGATACGCAGTATTTG. It yields the protein CANSFVDYADTQYL.

Concerning this clonotype: The junction departs from germline at one end; a sequencing error may be responsible. V is TRBV12-3 or TRBV12-4 and J is TRBJ2-1; D not resolved. The CDR3 extends over 15 amino acids. The DNA for the CDR3 is TGTGCCAGCGGTTTAACCCAGCGCCCATACAATGAGCAGTTCTTC. Its translation is CASGLTQRPYNEQFF.

Many counts were recorded for this clonotype. V gene TRBV6-5 combines with J gene TRBJ2-3, with 12 bases fitting TRBD2. Germline loops: CDR1 MNHEY, CDR2 SVGAGI. V shed 5 bases, J shed 3 bases, and the junction held 18 bases outside the gene matches. The CDR3 runs to 20 residues. The CDR3 loop is CASSPRGASSGRVMTDTQYF. The DNA for the CDR3 is TGTGCCAGCAGTCCCCGGGGGGCGTCTAGCGGGAGGGTTATGACAGATACGCAGTATTTT.

This clonotype has a count of ten or more. The chain combines TRBV28 with TRBJ2-1; 9 bases line up with TRBD2. The CDR3 has 16 amino acids. V lost 5 bases and J lost 7; bases outside the gene matches: 12. Germline assignment: CDR1 MDHEN and CDR2 SYDVKM. CDR3 residues: CASSLPGTSKKNEQFF. CDR3 DNA sequence: TGTGCCAGCAGTCTCCCCGGGACTAGCAAGAAGAATGAGCAGTTCTTC. Full variable domain (rest looked up from reference TRBV28 and TRBJ2-1): DVKVTQSSRYLVKRTGEKVFLECVQDMDHENMFWYRQDPGLGLRLIYFSYDVKMKEKGDIPEGYSVSREKKERFSLILESASTNQTSMYLCASSLPGTSKKNEQFFGPGTRLTVL.